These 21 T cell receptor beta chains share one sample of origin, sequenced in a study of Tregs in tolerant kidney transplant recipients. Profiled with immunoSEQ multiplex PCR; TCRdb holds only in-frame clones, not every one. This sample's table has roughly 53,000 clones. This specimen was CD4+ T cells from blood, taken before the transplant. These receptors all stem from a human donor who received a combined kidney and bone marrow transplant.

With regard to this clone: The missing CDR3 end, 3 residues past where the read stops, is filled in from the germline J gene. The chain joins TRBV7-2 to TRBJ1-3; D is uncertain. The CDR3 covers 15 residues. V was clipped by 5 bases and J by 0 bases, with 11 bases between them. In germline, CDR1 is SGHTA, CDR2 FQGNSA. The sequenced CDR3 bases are TGTGCCAGCAGCCTGACAACCTTCTCTGGAAACACC. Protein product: CASSLTTFSGNT. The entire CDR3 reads CASSLTTFSGNTIYF. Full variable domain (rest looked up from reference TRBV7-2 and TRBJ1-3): GAGVSQSPSNKVTEKGKDVELRCDPISGHTALYWYRQSLGQGLEFLIYFQGNSAPDKSGLPSDRFSAERTGGSVSTLTIQRTQQEDSAVYLCASSLTTFSGNTIYFGEGSWLTVV.

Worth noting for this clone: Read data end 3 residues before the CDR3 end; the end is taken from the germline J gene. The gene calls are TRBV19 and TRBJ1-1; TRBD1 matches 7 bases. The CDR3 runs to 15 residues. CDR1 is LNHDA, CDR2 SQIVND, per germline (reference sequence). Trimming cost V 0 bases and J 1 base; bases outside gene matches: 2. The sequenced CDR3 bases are TGTGCCAGTAGTATAGATACAGGGGAGAACACTGAA. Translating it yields CASSIDTGENTE. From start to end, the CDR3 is CASSIDTGENTEAFF.

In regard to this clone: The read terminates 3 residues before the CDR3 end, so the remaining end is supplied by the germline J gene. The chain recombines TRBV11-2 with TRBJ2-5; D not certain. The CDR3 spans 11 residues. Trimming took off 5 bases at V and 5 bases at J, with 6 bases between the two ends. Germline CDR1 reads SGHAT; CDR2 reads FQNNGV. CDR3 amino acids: CASSLRETQYF. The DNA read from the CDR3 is TGTGCCAGCAGCCTCAGGGAGACC.

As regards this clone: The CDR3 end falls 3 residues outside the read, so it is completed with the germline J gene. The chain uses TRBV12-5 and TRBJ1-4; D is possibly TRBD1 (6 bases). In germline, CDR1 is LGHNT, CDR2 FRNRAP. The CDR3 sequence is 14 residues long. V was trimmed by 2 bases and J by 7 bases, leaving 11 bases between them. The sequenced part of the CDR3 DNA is TGTGCTAGTGGTTTGATACAGGGAGGTGAAAAA. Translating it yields CASGLIQGGEK. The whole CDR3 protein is CASGLIQGGEKLFF.

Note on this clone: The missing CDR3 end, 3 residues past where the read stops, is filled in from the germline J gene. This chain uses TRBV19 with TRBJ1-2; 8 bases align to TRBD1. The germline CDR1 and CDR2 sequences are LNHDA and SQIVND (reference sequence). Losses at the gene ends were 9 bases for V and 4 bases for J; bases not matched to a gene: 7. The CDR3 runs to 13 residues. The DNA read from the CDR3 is TGTGCCAGCAAGACAGGGGTGGGCTATGGC. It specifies CASKTGVGYG. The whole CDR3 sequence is CASKTGVGYGYTF. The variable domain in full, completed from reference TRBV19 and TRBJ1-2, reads DGGITQSPKYLFRKEGQNVTLSCEQNLNHDAMYWYRQDPGQGLRLIYYSQIVNDFQKGDIAEGYSVSREKKESFPLTVTSAQKNPTAFYLCASKTGVGYGYTFGSGTRLTVV.

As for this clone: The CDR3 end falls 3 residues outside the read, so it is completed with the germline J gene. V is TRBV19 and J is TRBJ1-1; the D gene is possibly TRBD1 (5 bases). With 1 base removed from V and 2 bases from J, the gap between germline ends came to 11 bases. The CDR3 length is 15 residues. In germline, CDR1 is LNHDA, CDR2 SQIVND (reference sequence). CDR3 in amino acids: CASSIGQTFNTEAFF. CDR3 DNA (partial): TGTGCCAGTAGTATAGGACAGACCTTTAACACTGAA. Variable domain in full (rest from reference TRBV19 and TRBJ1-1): DGGITQSPKYLFRKEGQNVTLSCEQNLNHDAMYWYRQDPGQGLRLIYYSQIVNDFQKGDIAEGYSVSREKKESFPLTVTSAQKNPTAFYLCASSIGQTFNTEAFFGQGTRLTVV.

CDR3 DNA, as far as it was read: TGTGCCAGCTCACCACCGAGGCTTGTGGCTAGCTCCTACGAG. Translating it yields CASSPPRLVASSYE. The entire CDR3 reads CASSPPRLVASSYEQYF. The chain employs TRBV18 and TRBJ2-7; D is undetermined. The read ends 3 residues shy of where the CDR3 ends; the end is completed using the germline J gene. The germline gives CDR1 KGHSH, CDR2 LQKENI. The CDR3 has 17 residues. Trimming shortened V by 0 bases and J by 0 bases, and 15 bases separated the two germline ends.

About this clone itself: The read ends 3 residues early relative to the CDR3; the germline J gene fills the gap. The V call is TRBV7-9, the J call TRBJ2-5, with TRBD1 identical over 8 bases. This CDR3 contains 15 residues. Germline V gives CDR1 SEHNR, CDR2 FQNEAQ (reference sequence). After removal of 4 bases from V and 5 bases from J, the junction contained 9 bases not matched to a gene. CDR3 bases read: TGTGCCAGCAGCTCGCCACAGGGGGTTGGGGAGACC. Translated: CASSSPQGVGET. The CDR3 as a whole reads CASSSPQGVGETQYF.

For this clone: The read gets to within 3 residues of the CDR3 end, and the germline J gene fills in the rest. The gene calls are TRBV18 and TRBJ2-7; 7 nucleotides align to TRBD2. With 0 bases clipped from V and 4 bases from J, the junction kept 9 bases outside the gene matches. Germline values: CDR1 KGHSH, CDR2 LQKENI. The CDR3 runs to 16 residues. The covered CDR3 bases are TGTGCCAGCTCACCACCGAGTGGCGGGAGTCGTTACGAG. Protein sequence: CASSPPSGGSRYE. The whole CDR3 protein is CASSPPSGGSRYEQYF. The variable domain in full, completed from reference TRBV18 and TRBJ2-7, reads NAGVMQNPRHLVRRRGQEARLRCSPMKGHSHVYWYRQLPEEGLKFMVYLQKENIIDESGMPKERFSAEFPKEGPSILRIQQVVRGDSAAYFCASSPPSGGSRYEQYFGPGTRLTVT.

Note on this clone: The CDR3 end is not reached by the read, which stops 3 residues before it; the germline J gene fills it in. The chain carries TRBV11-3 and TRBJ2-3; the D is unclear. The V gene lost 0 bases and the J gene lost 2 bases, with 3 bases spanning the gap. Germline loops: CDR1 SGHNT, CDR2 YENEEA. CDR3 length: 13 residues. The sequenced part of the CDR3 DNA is TGTGCCAGCAGCTTAGAATACACAGATACG. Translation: CASSLEYTDT. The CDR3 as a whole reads CASSLEYTDTQYF.

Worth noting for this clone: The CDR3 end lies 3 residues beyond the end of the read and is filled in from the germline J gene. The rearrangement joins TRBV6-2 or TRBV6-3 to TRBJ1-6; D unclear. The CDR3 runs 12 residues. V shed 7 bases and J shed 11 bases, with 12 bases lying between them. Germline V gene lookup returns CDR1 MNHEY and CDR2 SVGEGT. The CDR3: CASNRNVAPLHF. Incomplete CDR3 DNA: TGTGCCAGCAACAGAAACGTGGCACCC.

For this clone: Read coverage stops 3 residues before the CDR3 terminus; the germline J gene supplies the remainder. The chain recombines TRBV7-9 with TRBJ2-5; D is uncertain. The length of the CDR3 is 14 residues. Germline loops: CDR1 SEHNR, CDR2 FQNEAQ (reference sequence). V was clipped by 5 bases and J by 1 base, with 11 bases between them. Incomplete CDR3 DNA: TGTGCCAGCAGCCACCGACTGGGCCAAGAGACC. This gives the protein CASSHRLGQET. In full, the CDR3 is CASSHRLGQETQYF.

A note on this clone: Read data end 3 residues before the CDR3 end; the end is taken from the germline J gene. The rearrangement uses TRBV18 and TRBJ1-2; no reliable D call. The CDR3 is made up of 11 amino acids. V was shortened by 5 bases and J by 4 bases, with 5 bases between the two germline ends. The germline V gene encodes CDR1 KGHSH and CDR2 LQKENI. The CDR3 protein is CASSSSYGYTF. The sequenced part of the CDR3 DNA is TGTGCCAGCTCATCTTCCTATGGC.

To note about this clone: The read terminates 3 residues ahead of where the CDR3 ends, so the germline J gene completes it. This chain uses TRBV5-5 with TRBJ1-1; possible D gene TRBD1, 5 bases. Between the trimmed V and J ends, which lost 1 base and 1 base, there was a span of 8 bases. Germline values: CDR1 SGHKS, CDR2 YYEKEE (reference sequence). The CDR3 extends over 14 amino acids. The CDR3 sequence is CASSLRGTNTEAFF. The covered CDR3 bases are TGTGCCAGCAGCTTGCGGGGGACGAACACTGAA.

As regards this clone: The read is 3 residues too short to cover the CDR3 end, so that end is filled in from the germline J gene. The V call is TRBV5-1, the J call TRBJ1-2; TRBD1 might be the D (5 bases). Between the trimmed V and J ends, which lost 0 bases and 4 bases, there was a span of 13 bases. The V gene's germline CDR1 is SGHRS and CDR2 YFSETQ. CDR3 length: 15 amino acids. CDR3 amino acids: CASSLASQGGYGYTF. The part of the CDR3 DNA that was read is TGCGCCAGCAGCTTGGCGTCGCAGGGCGGCTATGGC.

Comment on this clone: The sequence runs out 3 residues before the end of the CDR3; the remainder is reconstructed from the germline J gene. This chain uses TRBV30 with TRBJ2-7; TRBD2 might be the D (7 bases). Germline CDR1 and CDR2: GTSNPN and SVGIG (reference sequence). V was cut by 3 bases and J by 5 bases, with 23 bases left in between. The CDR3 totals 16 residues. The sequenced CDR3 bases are TGTGCCTGGAGGTCGGGGGGCGGGATGTCATACCACGAG. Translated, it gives CAWRSGGGMSYHE. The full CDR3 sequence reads CAWRSGGGMSYHEQYF.

CDR3 region: CASSFTPVGSGITDTQYF. The part of the CDR3 DNA that was read is TGCGCCAGCAGCTTTACCCCGGTTGGTAGCGGGATCACAGATACG. V usage is TRBV5-1 and J usage is TRBJ2-3; TRBD2 matches 8 bases. The read ends 3 residues before the CDR3 terminus; that terminus is restored from the germline J gene. The J segment lost 2 bases and the V segment lost 2 bases, leaving 13 bases of the junction unmatched. The length of the CDR3 is 18 residues. Germline assignment: CDR1 SGHRS and CDR2 YFSETQ.

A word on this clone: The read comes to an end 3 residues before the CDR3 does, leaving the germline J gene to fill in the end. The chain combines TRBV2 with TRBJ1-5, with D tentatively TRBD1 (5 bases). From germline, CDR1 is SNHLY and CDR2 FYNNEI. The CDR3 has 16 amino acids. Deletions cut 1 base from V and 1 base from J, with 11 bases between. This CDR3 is CASSEERGGSNQPQHF. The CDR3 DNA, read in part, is TGTGCCAGCAGTGAAGAAAGGGGAGGGAGCAATCAGCCC.

The CDR3 bases that were read are TGTGCCAGCAGTGTCAGGTGGGAGACC. Its protein product is CASSVRWET. The CDR3 reads in full as CASSVRWETQYF. This chain connects TRBV6-1 to TRBJ2-5; D unresolved. The CDR3 is cut off 3 residues early in the read; its end comes from the germline J gene. Germline V lookup: CDR1 MNHNS, CDR2 SASEGT. The V and J ends lost 4 bases and 5 bases respectively, with 8 bases between them. This CDR3 has 12 amino acids.

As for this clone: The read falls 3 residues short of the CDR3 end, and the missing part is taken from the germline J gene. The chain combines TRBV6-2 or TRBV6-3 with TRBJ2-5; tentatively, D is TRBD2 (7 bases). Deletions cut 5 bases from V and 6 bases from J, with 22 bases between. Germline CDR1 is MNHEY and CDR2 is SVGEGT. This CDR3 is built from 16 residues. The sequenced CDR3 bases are TGTGCCAGCAGTCTCAGGACTATCGGGGGGCCCCAGACC. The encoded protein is CASSLRTIGGPQT. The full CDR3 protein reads CASSLRTIGGPQTQYF.

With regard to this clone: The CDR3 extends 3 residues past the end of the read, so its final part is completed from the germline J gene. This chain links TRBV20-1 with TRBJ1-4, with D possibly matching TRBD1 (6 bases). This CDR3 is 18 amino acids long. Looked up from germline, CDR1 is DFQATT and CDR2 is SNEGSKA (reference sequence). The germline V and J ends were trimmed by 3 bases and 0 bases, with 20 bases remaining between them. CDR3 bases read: TGCAGTGCTAGGGCTCGGGACAAAGTAATCGCAACTAATGAAAAA. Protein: CSARARDKVIATNEK. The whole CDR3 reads CSARARDKVIATNEKLFF.